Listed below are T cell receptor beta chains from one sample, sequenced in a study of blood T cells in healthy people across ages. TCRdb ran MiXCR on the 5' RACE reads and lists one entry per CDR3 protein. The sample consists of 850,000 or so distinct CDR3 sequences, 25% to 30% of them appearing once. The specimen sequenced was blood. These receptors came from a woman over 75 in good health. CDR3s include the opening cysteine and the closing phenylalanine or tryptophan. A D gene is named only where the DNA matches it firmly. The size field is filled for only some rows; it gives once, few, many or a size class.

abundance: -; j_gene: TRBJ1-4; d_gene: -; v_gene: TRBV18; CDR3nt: TGTGCCAGCTCGGGGAGCACCGATGAAAAACTGTTTTTT; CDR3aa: CASSGSTDEKLFF
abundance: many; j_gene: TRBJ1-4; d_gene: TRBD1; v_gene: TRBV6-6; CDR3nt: TGTGCCAGCAGTTACGGACAGGGGAAGGAAAAACTGTTTTTT; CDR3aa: CASSYGQGKEKLFF
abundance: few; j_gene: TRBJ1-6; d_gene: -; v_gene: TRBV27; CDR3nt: TGTGCCAGCAGTTTAGAAAACAGGGTATCACCCCTCCACTTT; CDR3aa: CASSLENRVSPLHF
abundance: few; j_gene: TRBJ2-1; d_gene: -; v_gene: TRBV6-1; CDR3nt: TGTGCCAGCAGTAGAGAGACAGTTTCCTACAATGAGCAGTTCTTC; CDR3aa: CASSRETVSYNEQFF
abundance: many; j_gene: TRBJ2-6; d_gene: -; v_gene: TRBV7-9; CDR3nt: TGTGCCAGCAGCCGGCTAGCTACTGGGGCCAACGTCCTGACTTTC; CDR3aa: CASSRLATGANVLTF
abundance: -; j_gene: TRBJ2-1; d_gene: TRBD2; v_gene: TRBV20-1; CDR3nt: TGCAGTGCTAAATGGTGGGCTAGCGGAAACAATGAGCAGTTCTTC; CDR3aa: CSAKWWASGNNEQFF
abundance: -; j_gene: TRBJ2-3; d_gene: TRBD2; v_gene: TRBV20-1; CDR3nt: TGCAGTGCGCCTTCCGGGACTAGCGGGAGGAACACAGATACGCAGTATTTT; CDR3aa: CSAPSGTSGRNTDTQYF
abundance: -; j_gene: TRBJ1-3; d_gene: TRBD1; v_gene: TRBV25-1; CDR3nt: TGTGCCAGCAGTGGGACTTCCGGGACAGGGTATGGAAACACCATATATTTT; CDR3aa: CASSGTSGTGYGNTIYF
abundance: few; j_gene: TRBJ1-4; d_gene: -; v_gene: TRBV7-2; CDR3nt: TGTGCCAGCAGCTTATTAGGGGCCCCTGCAACTAATGAAAAACTGTTTTTT; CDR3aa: CASSLLGAPATNEKLFF
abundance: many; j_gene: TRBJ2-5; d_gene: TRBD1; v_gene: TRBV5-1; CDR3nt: TGCGCCAGCAGCTTGGCCGGGACAGGCCCCCAAGAGACCCAGTACTTC; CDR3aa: CASSLAGTGPQETQYF
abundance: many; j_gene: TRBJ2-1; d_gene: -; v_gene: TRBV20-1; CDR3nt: TGCAGTGCTAGAGATCCTCGTAGGAATGAGCAGTTCTTC; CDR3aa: CSARDPRRNEQFF
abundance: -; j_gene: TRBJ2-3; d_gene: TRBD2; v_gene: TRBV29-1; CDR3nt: TGCAGCGGGCTAGCGGGACTAACCGAACGAATCACAGATACGCAGTATTTT; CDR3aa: CSGLAGLTERITDTQYF
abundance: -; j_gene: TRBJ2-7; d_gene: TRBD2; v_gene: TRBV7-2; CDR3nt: TGTGCCAGCAGCCGAAACCCTAGCGGGGTCTCCTACGAGCAGTACTTC; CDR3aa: CASSRNPSGVSYEQYF
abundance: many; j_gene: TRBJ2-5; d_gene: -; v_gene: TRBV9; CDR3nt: TGTGCCAGCAGCGTAGGTCTAGTAGAGACCCAGTACTTC; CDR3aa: CASSVGLVETQYF
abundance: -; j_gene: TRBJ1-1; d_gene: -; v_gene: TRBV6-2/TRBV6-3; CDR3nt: TGTGCCAGCGGGCGGGTCATGAACACTGAAGCTTTCTTT; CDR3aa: CASGRVMNTEAFF
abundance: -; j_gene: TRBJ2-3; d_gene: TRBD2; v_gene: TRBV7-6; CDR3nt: TGTGCCTGCAGCTTAGCGACTCTAGCGGGGGGGAGCACAGATACGCAGTATTTT; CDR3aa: CACSLATLAGGSTDTQYF
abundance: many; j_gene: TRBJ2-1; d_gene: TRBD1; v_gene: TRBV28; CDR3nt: TGTGCCAGCAGTCCCCGGACAGGGTACTCCTACAATGAGCAGTTCTTC; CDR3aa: CASSPRTGYSYNEQFF
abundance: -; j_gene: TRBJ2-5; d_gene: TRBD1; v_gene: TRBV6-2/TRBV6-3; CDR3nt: TGTGCCAGCAGTCCCCTAAGGACAGGGTTGAGGAAAGAGACCCAGTACTTC; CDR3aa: CASSPLRTGLRKETQYF
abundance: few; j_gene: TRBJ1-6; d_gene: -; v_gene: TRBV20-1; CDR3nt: TGCAGTGCTAGTATACGGTCACGGCACTTCTCTTCACCCCTCCACTTT; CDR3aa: CSASIRSRHFSSPLHF
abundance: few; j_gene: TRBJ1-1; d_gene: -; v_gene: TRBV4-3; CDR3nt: TGCGCCAGCAGCCAAGGCAGGGTGAGAACTGAAGCTTTCTTT; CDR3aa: CASSQGRVRTEAFF
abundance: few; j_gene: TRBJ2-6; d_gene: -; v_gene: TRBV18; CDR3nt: TGTGCCAGCTCACCTCCGGGGACCCTACACCCCTCTTCTGGGGCCAACGTCCTGACTTTC; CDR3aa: CASSPPGTLHPSSGANVLTF
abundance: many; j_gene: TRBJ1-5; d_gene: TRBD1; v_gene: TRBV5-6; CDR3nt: TGTGCCAGCAGAAAACAGGGGGCTGAACAGCCCCAGCATTTT; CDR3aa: CASRKQGAEQPQHF
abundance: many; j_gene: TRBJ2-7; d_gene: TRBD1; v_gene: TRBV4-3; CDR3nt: TGCGCCAGCAGCCAAAGGGTGGGGACAGCGACCTACGAGCAGTACTTC; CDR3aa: CASSQRVGTATYEQYF
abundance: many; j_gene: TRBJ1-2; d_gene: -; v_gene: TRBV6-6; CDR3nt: TGTGCCAGCACTAGGGACGGAAACTATGGCTACACCTTC; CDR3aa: CASTRDGNYGYTF
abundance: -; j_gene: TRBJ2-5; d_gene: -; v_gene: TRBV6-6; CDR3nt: TGTGCCAGCAGTTACGATCGCCAGGGACGGGAGACCCAGTACTTC; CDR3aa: CASSYDRQGRETQYF
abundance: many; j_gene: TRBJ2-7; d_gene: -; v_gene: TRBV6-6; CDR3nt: TGTGCCAGCCTGTCCGGTACCTCCTACGAGCAGTACTTC; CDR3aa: CASLSGTSYEQYF
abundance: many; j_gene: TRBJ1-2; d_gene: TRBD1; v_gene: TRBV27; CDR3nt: TGTGCCAGCAGTTCGACGCTAGGGACAGGCAACTATGGCTACACCTTC; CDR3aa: CASSSTLGTGNYGYTF
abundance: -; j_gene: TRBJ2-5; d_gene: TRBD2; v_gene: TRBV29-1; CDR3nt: TGCAGCGTTAACGGACTAGCGGGGACGGAGACCCAGTACTTC; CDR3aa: CSVNGLAGTETQYF
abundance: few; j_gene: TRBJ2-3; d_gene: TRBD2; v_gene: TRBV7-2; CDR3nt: TGTGCCAGCAGTCGTACTAGCGGCCTCACAGATACGCAGTATTTT; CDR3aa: CASSRTSGLTDTQYF
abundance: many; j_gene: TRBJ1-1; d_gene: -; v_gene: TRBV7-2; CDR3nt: TGTGCCAGCAGCTCCGTGGGGAACACTGAAGCTTTCTTT; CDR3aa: CASSSVGNTEAFF
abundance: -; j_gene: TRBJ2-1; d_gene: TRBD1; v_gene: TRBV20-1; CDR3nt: TGCAGTGCCAGACAGGGAAGAAGCTCCTGCAATGAGCAGTTCTTC; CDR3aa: CSARQGRSSCNEQFF
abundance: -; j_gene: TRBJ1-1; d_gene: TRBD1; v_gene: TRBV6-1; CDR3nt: TGTGCCACCCACCCGACAGGGGTGTACACTGAAGCTTTCTTT; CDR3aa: CATHPTGVYTEAFF
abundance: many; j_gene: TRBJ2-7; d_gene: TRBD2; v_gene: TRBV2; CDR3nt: TGTGCCAGCAGCCGGGAGGCCTACGAGCAGTACTTC; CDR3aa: CASSREAYEQYF